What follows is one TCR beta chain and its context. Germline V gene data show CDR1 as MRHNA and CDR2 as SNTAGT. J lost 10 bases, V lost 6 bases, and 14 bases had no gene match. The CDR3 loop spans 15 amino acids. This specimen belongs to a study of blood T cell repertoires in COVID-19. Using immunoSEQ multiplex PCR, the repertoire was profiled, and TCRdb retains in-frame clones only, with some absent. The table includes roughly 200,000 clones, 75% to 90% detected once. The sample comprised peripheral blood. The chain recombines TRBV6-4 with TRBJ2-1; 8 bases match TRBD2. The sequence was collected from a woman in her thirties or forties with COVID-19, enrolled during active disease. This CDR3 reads CASSRRGSGAREQFF. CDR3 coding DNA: TGTGCCAGCAGCCGCCGGGGTAGCGGGGCGAGGGAGCAGTTCTTC.